Listed below are T cell receptor beta chains from one sample, sequenced in a study of blood T cell repertoires in COVID-19. This table comes from immunoSEQ multiplex PCR, and its TCRdb copy is limited to in-frame clones, with some not included. Among about 300,000 clones listed, 87% were seen once. The source material was PBMCs or T cells enriched from blood (not recorded which). The receptors originated from a woman aged 25-40 years who had recovered from COVID-19. The CDR3 runs from the conserved cysteine through the conserved F or W. Clone size, where shown, is once, few, many, or a class for clones that have expanded.

CDR3aa,j_gene,v_gene,abundance
CASSLSGVKSEAFF,TRBJ1-1,TRBV11-3,NA
CASSLVVAASTDTQYF,TRBJ2-3,TRBV5-1,NA
CASSQWGEGQNTEAFF,TRBJ1-1,TRBV14,NA
CASSATGSQPQHF,TRBJ1-5,TRBV9,few
CASSPGQGNYGYTF,TRBJ1-2,TRBV11-2,few
CASSQASGTGGGLNYGYTF,TRBJ1-2,TRBV4-1,few
CASRGSGNTIYF,TRBJ1-3,TRBV12-5,once
CASSSAQNSHTEAFF,TRBJ1-1,TRBV5-1,NA
CASSALQGQSAIQNIQYF,TRBJ2-4,TRBV5-6,NA
CASSHGEVGNTIYF,TRBJ1-3,TRBV4-2,NA
CASSQDIGSGGSRTQYF,TRBJ2-3,TRBV4-1,NA
CAISQGGDYNSPLHF,TRBJ1-6,TRBV10-3,NA
CASRGVGSPLHF,TRBJ1-6,TRBV19,NA
CATSRDRGLNTEAFF,TRBJ1-1,TRBV15,NA
CASSQGTGGNTIYF,TRBJ1-3,TRBV4-1,few
CASSLVSGGTEAFF,TRBJ1-1,TRBV5-4,NA
CASSLHLAGGRETQYF,TRBJ2-5,TRBV7-2,NA
CAWGETGINEKLFF,TRBJ1-4,TRBV30,once
CSASSGEYYGYTF,TRBJ1-2,TRBV20-1,NA
CASSPNTDRFADTQYF,TRBJ2-3,TRBV5-6,NA
CASSPPLAASNQPQHF,TRBJ1-5,TRBV5-8,NA
CASSPVGDTQYF,TRBJ2-3,TRBV18,NA
CAAGGTDRGQETQYF,TRBJ2-5,TRBV21-1,NA
CASSSDRVGETQYF,TRBJ2-5,TRBV19,NA
CASRDRLNGGVARNYSNQPQHF,TRBJ1-5,TRBV7-3,NA
CASSTLTGEARSGVINSPLHF,TRBJ1-6,TRBV19,NA
CATSRGQGKTQYF,TRBJ2-5,TRBV15,NA
CASSVSTLAGYTGELFF,TRBJ2-2,TRBV9,NA
CSASTGGDYGYTF,TRBJ1-2,TRBV29-1,NA
CSVDRSTGIDGYTF,TRBJ1-2,TRBV29-1,few
CASSERAGATEAFF,TRBJ1-1,TRBV6-1,NA
CASSVDATGLGRTEAFF,TRBJ1-1,TRBV9,NA
CASSPEGNRFFGYTF,TRBJ1-2,TRBV19,NA
CASKVDSSYEQYF,TRBJ2-7,TRBV2,few
CASSGPGVSGLNTGELFF,TRBJ2-2,TRBV10-1,NA
CASSRKGGVSEAFF,TRBJ1-1,TRBV18,once
CASSQDRGITEAFF,TRBJ1-1,TRBV3-1/TRBV3-2,NA
CASSATSGGPNEQFF,TRBJ2-1,TRBV7-9,NA
CASSYGQLQETQYF,TRBJ2-5,TRBV6-6,NA
CASSQDGLAGGRETQYF,TRBJ2-5,TRBV4-3,NA
CASSRGGTYTF,TRBJ1-2,TRBV6-5,NA
CASSLAGMGEKLFF,TRBJ1-4,TRBV5-6,once